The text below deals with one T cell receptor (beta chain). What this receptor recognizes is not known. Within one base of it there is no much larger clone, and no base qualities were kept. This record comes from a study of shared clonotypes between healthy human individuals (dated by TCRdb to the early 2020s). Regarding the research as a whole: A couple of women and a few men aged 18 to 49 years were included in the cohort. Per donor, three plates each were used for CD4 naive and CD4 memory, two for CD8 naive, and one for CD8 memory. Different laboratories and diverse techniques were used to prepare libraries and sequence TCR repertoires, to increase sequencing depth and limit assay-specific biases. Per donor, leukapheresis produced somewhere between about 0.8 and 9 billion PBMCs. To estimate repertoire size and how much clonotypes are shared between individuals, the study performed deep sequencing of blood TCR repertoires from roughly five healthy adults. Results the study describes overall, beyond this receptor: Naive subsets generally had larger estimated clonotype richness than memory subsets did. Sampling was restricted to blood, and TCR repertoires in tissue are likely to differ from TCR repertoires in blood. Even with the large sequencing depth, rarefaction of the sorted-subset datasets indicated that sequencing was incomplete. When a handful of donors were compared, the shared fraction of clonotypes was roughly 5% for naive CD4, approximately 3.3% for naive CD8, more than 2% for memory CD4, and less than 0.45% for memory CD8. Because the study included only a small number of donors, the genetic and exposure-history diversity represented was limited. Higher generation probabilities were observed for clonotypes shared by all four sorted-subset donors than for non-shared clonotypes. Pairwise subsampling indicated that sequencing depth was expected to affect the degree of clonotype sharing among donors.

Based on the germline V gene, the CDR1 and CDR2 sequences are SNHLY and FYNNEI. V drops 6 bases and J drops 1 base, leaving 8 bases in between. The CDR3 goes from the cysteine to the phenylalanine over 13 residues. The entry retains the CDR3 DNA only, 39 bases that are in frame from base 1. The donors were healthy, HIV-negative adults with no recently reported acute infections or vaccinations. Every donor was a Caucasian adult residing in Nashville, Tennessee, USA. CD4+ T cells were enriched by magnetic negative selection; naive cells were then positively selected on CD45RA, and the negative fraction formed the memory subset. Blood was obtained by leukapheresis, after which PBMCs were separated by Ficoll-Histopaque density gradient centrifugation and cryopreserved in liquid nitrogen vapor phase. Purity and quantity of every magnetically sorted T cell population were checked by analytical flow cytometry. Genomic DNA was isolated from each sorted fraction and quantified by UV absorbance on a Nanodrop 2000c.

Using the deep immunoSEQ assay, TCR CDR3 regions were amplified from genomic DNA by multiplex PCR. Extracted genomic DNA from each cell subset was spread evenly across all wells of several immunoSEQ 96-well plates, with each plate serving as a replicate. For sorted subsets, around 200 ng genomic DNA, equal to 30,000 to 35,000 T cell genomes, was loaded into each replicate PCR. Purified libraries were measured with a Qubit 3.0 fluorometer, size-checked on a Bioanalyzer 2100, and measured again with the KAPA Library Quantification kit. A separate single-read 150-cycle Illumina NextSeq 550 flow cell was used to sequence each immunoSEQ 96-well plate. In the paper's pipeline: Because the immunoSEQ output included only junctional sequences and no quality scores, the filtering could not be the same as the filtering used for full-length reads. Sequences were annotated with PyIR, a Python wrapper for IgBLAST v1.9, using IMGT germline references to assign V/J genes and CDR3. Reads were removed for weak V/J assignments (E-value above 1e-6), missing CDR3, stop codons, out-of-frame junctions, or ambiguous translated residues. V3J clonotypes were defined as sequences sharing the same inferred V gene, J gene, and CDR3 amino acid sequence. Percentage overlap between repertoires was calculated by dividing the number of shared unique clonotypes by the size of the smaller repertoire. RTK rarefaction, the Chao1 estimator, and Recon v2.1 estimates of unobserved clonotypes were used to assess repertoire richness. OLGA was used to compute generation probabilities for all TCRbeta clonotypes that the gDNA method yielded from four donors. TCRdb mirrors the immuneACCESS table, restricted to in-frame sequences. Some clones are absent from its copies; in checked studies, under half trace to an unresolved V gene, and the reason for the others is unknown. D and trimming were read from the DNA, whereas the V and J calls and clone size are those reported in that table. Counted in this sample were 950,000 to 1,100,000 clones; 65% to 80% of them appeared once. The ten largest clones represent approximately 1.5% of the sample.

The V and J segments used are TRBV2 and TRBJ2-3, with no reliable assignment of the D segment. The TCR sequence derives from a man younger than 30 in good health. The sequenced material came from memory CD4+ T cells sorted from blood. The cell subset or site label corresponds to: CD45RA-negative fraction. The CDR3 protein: CASSPRGTDTQYF. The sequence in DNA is TGTGCCAGCAGCCCCCGAGGCACAGATACGCAGTATTTT.